A single sample gave rise to the 21 T cell receptor beta chains below, sequenced in a study of radiotherapy plus CTLA-4 blockade in lung cancer. Some clones are missing from TCRdb's copy, which holds only in-frame ones; the method was immunoSEQ multiplex PCR. The repertoire has approximately 72,000 clones, approximately 78% of them found once; the top ten carry about 6.6%. Sample: peripheral blood, taken from a patient treated with radiotherapy plus ipilimumab. These receptor sequences come from a human donor with non-small cell lung cancer who had a complete response to radiotherapy plus ipilimumab.

CDR3 sequence: CASPGLAGDINEQFF. Here the CDR3 DNA reads TGTGCCAGCCCTGGACTAGCGGGAGATATAAATGAGCAGTTCTTC. The V call is TRBV5-4, the J call TRBJ2-1; 13 bases line up with TRBD2. The CDR3 runs 15 residues. The V segment lost 7 bases and the J segment 7 bases; nucleotides outside the gene matches: 8. Germline values: CDR1 SGHNT, CDR2 YYREEE (reference sequence). The full variable domain, in which reference TRBV5-4 and TRBJ2-1 provide the parts outside the CDR3, is ETGVTQSPTHLIKTRGQQVTLRCSSQSGHNTVSWYQQALGQGPQFIFQYYREEENGRGNFPPRFSGLQFPNYSSELNVNALELDDSALYLCASPGLAGDINEQFFGPGTRLTVL.

This clone came up once. This chain uses TRBV20-1 with TRBJ2-3; D call uncertain. V dropped 7 bases and J dropped 4 bases, with 6 bases sitting between them. The CDR3 sequence is 10 residues long. Looked up from germline, CDR1 is DFQATT and CDR2 is SNEGSKA (reference sequence). The CDR3 DNA sequence: TGCAGTGTACCGTCAGATACGCAGTATTTT. It specifies CSVPSDTQYF.

The genes are TRBV11-2 and TRBJ2-3; possibly TRBD2 for D (7 bases). The CDR3 is 15 residues long. V lost 5 bases and J 2 bases, leaving 14 bases between the germline ends. Germline lookup yields CDR1 SGHAT and CDR2 FQNNGV. The CDR3 loop is CASSPPGGLTDTQYF. The CDR3 DNA reads as TGTGCCAGCAGCCCGCCGGGGGGCCTCACAGATACGCAGTATTTT.

This clone was recorded a few times. The rearrangement links TRBV19 to TRBJ2-5; D tentatively fits TRBD1 or TRBD2 (5 bases each). This CDR3 has 14 residues. From germline, CDR1 is LNHDA and CDR2 SQIVND (reference sequence). Trimming left V 3 bases short and J 6 bases short, with 14 bases between. The CDR3 loop is CASSMGTASKTQYF. The CDR3 DNA sequence: TGTGCCAGTAGTATGGGGACGGCGTCCAAGACCCAGTACTTC.

The chain carries TRBV11-2 and TRBJ2-5, with D uncertain. CDR3 length: 15 residues. Trimming left V 5 bases short and J 5 bases short, with 18 bases between. CDR1 and CDR2 (germline): SGHAT, FQNNGV. The DNA of the CDR3 is TGTGCCAGCAGCCCGGTTCCTGGTGGTCGTGAGACCCAGTACTTC. Translated: CASSPVPGGRETQYF.

CDR3: CASTRIAATRETQYF. The CDR3 DNA reads TGTGCCAGTACGCGGATAGCGGCTACCAGAGAGACCCAGTACTTC. The chain couples TRBV11-2 to TRBJ2-5; tentatively, D is TRBD2 (6 bases). The CDR3 covers 15 residues. Germline loops: CDR1 SGHAT, CDR2 FQNNGV. V was trimmed by 9 bases and J by 4 bases, leaving 21 bases between them.

This clone was seen a handful of times. The chain links TRBV19 to TRBJ2-3, with 13 bases matching TRBD2. Per the germline V gene, CDR1 is LNHDA and CDR2 is SQIVND (reference sequence). The ends lost 5 bases at V and 2 bases at J; junction bases unmatched: 4. The CDR3 extends over 16 amino acids. This CDR3 is CASSSTSGGITDTQYF. The CDR3, as DNA: TGTGCCAGTAGTTCGACTAGCGGGGGGATCACAGATACGCAGTATTTT.

The chain carries TRBV10-3 and TRBJ1-4; tentative D call: TRBD1 (6 bases). CDR1 ENHRY and CDR2 SYGVKD come from the germline V gene. V lost 3 bases to trimming and J lost 5 bases, with 13 bases between them. This CDR3 is 15 amino acids long. The CDR3 loop is CAISEGGALNEKLFF. Written as DNA, the CDR3 is TGTGCCATCAGTGAAGGGGGGGCACTGAATGAAAAACTGTTTTTT.

V usage is TRBV6-1 and J usage is TRBJ1-2; D not certain. The CDR3 spans 14 residues. Trimming left V 6 bases short and J 0 bases short, with 11 bases between. CDR1 is MNHNS and CDR2 is SASEGT in the germline V gene. CDR3 coding DNA: TGTGCCAGCAGGTTATCAACAGCTAACTATGGCTACACCTTC. Translating it yields CASRLSTANYGYTF.

This rearrangement joins TRBV11-3 to TRBJ2-2; D is possibly TRBD2 (5 bases). Germline CDR1 and CDR2: SGHNT and YENEEA. The CDR3 totals 13 residues. With 0 bases removed from V and 7 bases from J, the gap between germline ends came to 6 bases. CDR3 DNA: TGTGCCAGCAGCTTAGAGCGGGTCGGGGAGCTGTTTTTT. It translates to CASSLERVGELFF.

There are a few counts of this clone. This rearrangement joins TRBV21-1 to TRBJ2-7. TRBV21-1 is a pseudogene segment. CDR3 length equals 17 residues. The CDR3 protein is CASSKIRAQGARYEQYV. DNA of the CDR3: TGTGCCAGCAGCAAAATCCGGGCTCAGGGAGCTCGATACGAGCAGTACGTC.

The CDR3: CASSVQGGPDTQYF. Written as DNA, the CDR3 is TGCGCCAGCAGTGTACAGGGGGGCCCCGATACGCAGTATTTT. This rearrangement joins TRBV10-2 to TRBJ2-3, with 8 bases lining up with TRBD1. The germline CDR1 and CDR2 sequences are WSHSY and SAAADI. This CDR3 contains 14 residues. Trimming removed 4 bases from V and 6 bases from J; junction bases left unmatched: 6.

The V call is TRBV10-3, the J call TRBJ2-7, with TRBD1 identical over 8 bases. Germline-derived CDR1 and CDR2 are ENHRY and SYGVKD. V shed 6 bases and J 4 bases; nucleotides not matched to a gene: 5. CDR3 length: 13 amino acids. For the CDR3, the DNA is TGTGCCATCAGAATACAGGGGGGTTACGAGCAGTACTTC. Protein sequence: CAIRIQGGYEQYF.

The rearrangement links TRBV5-8 to TRBJ1-2; D gene ambiguous. V gave up 2 bases and J gave up 4 bases, with 15 bases separating them. This CDR3 region has 15 residues. The germline V gene encodes CDR1 SGHTS and CDR2 YDEGEE. The CDR3 nucleotides read TGTGCCAGCAGCTTCACTTCCGGAACAGTCTATGGCTACACCTTC. Its protein product is CASSFTSGTVYGYTF.

Written as DNA, the CDR3 is TGTGCCACCGAGGGTGGGGTGTGGGGTTCCGGTGAGCAGTTCTTC. This translates into CATEGGVWGSGEQFF. The chain links TRBV6-1 to TRBJ2-1, with a possible D match to TRBD2 (5 bases). CDR3 length: 15 residues. The V end lost 10 bases, the J end lost 9 bases, and 25 bases lay between the germline ends. Germline loops: CDR1 MNHNS, CDR2 SASEGT.

The J gene is TRBJ2-1, the V gene TRBV29-1, with D perhaps being TRBD1 or TRBD2 (5 bases each). The V gene lost 2 bases and the J gene lost 4 bases, with 12 bases spanning the gap. Germline V CDR1 and CDR2: SQVTM, ANQGSEA. The CDR3 loop spans 14 amino acids. The CDR3 sequence is CSVEQGRGYNEQFF. The CDR3, as DNA: TGCAGCGTTGAACAGGGACGAGGGTACAATGAGCAGTTCTTC.

The chain uses TRBV18 and TRBJ2-7; TRBD1 aligns across 8 bases. CDR3 length: 15 amino acids. Germline CDR1 is KGHSH and CDR2 is LQKENI. The trim removed 3 bases at V and 3 bases at J, leaving 7 bases unmatched. The CDR3 nucleotides are TGTGCCAGCTCACCGGCGACAGGGGTCAGCTACGAGCAGTACTTC. Protein: CASSPATGVSYEQYF. Together with reference TRBV18 and TRBJ2-7, the CDR3 gives the full variable domain: NAGVMQNPRHLVRRRGQEARLRCSPMKGHSHVYWYRQLPEEGLKFMVYLQKENIIDESGMPKERFSAEFPKEGPSILRIQQVVRGDSAAYFCASSPATGVSYEQYFGPGTRLTVT.

In this sample, this clone turned up a few times. In DNA form, the CDR3 reads TGTGCCAGCAGTTACAGGGGACAGGGAAACACCATATATTTT. As protein: CASSYRGQGNTIYF. The chain recombines TRBV6-5 with TRBJ1-3; 7 bases are a match to TRBD1. The trim removed 2 bases at V and 4 bases at J, leaving 2 bases unmatched. Germline loops: CDR1 MNHEY, CDR2 SVGAGI. This CDR3 comprises 14 residues.

The J gene is TRBJ1-1, the V gene TRBV6-5; 7 nucleotides align to TRBD1. The V segment lost 7 bases and the J segment 1 base; nucleotides outside the gene matches: 9. Germline values: CDR1 MNHEY, CDR2 SVGAGI. This CDR3 is 15 amino acids long. As DNA, the CDR3 is TGTGCCAGCACCAGGGGGGCAGGATGGAACACTGAAGCTTTCTTT. Encoded protein: CASTRGAGWNTEAFF.

The chain is built from TRBV5-1 and TRBJ2-7, with a weak D call TRBD1 (5 bases). The germline gives CDR1 SGHRS, CDR2 YFSETQ. With 0 bases removed from V and 2 bases from J, the gap between germline ends came to 12 bases. This CDR3 is 15 amino acids long. The CDR3 protein is CASSLDVAGTYEQYV. The CDR3 DNA is TGCGCCAGCAGCTTGGACGTCGCAGGGACCTACGAGCAGTACGTC.

This clone was picked up a small number of times. This sequence joins TRBV6-1 and TRBJ2-2; 12 nucleotides agree with TRBD2. Germline-derived CDR1 and CDR2 are MNHNS and SASEGT. The junction had 7 bases not matched to a gene; V was cut back by 2 bases and J by 0 bases. The CDR3 has 19 amino acids. The DNA for the CDR3 is TGTGCCAGCAGTGAATTACTAGCGGGAGGATTCGCGAACACCGGGGAGCTGTTTTTT. This encodes CASSELLAGGFANTGELFF.